This T cell receptor beta chain was documented in a study of Ad26.COV2.S vaccination and SARS-CoV-2 variants. Study-wide context: Sample donor was a member of the COV1001 Ad26.COV2.S trial arm.

Some clones are missing from TCRdb's copy, which holds only in-frame ones; the method was immunoSEQ multiplex PCR. The sample has approximately 450,000 clones, over 75% seen once; the top ten hold 10% to 15%. Study-wide findings and caveats: Vaccine and placebo recipients had comparable breadth of non-spike TCRs. Substantial breadth was reportedly displayed by spike-specific CD8+ and CD4+ T cell responses after vaccination.

The germline V gene encodes CDR1 ENHRY and CDR2 SYGVKD. V was clipped by 4 bases and J by 5 bases, with 11 bases between them. This CDR3 is 14 amino acids long. Noted treatment: roughly 19 received Ad26.COV2.S at low or high dose, single or two shots; about 5 received placebo; per-sample allocation not given. Samples came from day 63 after the first vaccine or placebo injection. Points on this clone: Its target is not known.

The sample in question was peripheral blood, obtained in a trial of Ad26.COV2.S vaccine versus placebo. This chain connects TRBV10-3 to TRBJ1-4, with D maybe TRBD1 (5 bases). The TCR sequence derives from a person aged 18-65 years who received the Ad26.COV2.S COVID-19 vaccine or a placebo. The CDR3 loop is CAISGDRANEKLFF. The CDR3 coding sequence is TGTGCCATCAGTGGTGACAGAGCGAATGAAAAACTGTTTTTT.